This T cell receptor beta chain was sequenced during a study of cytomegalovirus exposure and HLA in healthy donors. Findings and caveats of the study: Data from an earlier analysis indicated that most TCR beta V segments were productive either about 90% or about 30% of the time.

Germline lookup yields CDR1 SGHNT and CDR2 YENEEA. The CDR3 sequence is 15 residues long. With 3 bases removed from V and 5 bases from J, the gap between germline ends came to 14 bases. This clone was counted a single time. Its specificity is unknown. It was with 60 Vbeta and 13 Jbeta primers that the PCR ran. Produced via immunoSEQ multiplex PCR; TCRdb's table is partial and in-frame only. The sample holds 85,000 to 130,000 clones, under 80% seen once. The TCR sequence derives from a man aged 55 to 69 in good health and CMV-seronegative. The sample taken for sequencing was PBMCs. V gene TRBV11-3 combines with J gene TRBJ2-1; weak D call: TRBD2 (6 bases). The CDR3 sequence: CASSFGTGGNNEQFF. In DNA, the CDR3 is TGTGCCAGCAGCTTTGGGACGGGCGGGAACAATGAGCAGTTCTTC.